This T cell receptor beta chain was recovered during a study of blood T cell repertoires in COVID-19. Study context: Material from acute and convalescent COVID-19 was sourced from the United States, Italy and Spain. The cDNA or gDNA used as material had been derived from T cells, B-cell-depleted T cells, or PBMCs.

V was cut by 0 bases and J by 9 bases, with 7 bases left in between. Looked up from germline, CDR1 is SGHNT and CDR2 is YYREEE (reference sequence). This CDR3 contains 13 residues. Some clones are missing from TCRdb's copy, which holds only in-frame ones; the method was immunoSEQ multiplex PCR. The top ten clones hold roughly a sixth of a sample with roughly 100,000 clones, 75% to 90% of them seen once. The specimen was peripheral blood. The source is a woman aged 80 or over with acute or convalescent COVID-19. This chain joins TRBV5-4 and TRBJ1-6; D not resolved. The CDR3 DNA follows: TGTGCCAGCAGCTTGGACAGCCCTTCACCCCTCCACTTT. Translation gives CASSLDSPSPLHF.